The rows below give T cell receptor beta chains drawn from one sample of a study of T-cell memory formation after mild COVID-19. In TCRdb, the 5' RACE reads were re-called with MiXCR into one record per CDR3 protein. The top ten clones hold about 8.7% of a sample with around 420,000 distinct CDR3 sequences, 20% to 25% of them seen once. Sequencing used PBMCs or a T cell subset sorted from them (not recorded which). Source of these receptors: an adult woman who had mild COVID-19 (a few samples of this study predate the infection). Cell type and time point are not known. The conserved cysteine and the conserved F or W are not part of the CDR3 here.

V	J	CDR3
TRBV14	TRBJ1-2	ASSPITGSHYGYT
TRBV6-5	TRBJ1-2	ASSQPPGEGGYT
TRBV7-2	TRBJ2-3	ASSLGGTPSQY
TRBV7-9	TRBJ2-7	ASSPGSQVAYEQY
TRBV6-1	TRBJ1-2	ASSLMFGTNGYT
TRBV6-5	TRBJ1-2	ASSTLGRGKST
TRBV19	TRBJ2-7	ASSNNGDLSYEQY
TRBV29-1	TRBJ1-1	SGGQGGDTEAF
TRBV7-9	TRBJ2-7	ASSLGGRGHEQY
TRBV7-3	TRBJ2-5	ASSLTSGGTQY
TRBV19	TRBJ1-6	ASSIGRLENSPLH
TRBV7-3	TRBJ2-2	ASSPSEPGELF
TRBV4-1	TRBJ2-3	ASRTRLAGFTDTQY
TRBV7-2	TRBJ2-3	ASSPGLGGTDTQY
TRBV18	TRBJ2-1	ASSPGGDRYNEQF
TRBV18	TRBJ2-3	ASSPSSGRASGDTQY
TRBV10-3	TRBJ2-2	AIRNGGVGAGELF
TRBV5-6	TRBJ1-3	ASEGAGNTIY
TRBV6-5	TRBJ2-7	ASSDPGARYEQY